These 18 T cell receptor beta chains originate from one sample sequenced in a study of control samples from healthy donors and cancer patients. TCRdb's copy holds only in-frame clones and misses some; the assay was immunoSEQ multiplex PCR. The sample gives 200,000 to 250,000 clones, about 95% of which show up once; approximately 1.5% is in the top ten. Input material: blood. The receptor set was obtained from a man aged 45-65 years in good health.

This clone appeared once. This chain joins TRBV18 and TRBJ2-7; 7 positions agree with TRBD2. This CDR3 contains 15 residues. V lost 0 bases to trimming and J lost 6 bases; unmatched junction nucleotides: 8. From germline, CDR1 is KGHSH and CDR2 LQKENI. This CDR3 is CASSPPGEGGGEQYF. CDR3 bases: TGTGCCAGCTCACCACCCGGGGAGGGAGGAGGCGAGCAGTACTTC.

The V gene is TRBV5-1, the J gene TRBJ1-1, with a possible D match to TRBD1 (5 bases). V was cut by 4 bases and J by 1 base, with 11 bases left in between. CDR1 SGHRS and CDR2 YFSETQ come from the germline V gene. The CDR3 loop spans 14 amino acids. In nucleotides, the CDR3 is TGCGCCAGCAGCGGTGGAGGGGAGAACACTGAAGCTTTCTTT. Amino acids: CASSGGGENTEAFF.

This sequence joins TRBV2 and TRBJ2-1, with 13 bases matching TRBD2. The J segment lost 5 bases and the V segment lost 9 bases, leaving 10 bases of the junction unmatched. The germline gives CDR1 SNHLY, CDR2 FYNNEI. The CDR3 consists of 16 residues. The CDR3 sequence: CASRSLLAGGDNEQFF. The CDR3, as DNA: TGTGCCAGTCGCTCCCTACTAGCGGGGGGGGACAATGAGCAGTTCTTC.

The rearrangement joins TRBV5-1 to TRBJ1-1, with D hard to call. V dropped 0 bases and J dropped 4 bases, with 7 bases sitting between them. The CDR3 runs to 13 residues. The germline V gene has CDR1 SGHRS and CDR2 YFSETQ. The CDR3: CASSLEETTEAFF. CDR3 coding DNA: TGCGCCAGCAGCTTGGAAGAGACCACTGAAGCTTTCTTT.

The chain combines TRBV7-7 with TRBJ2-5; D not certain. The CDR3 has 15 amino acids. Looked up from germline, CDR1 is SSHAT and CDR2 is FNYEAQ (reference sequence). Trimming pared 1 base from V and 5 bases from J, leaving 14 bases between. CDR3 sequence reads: CASSLGGSLGETQYF. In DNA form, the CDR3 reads TGTGCCAGCAGCTTAGGCGGATCCCTCGGGGAGACCCAGTACTTC.

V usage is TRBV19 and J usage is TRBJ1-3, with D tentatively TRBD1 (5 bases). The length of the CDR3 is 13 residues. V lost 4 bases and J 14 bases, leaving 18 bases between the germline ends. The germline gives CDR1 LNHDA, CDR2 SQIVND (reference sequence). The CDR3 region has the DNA TGTGCCAGTAGTACGTCGGGGGTCATAGGCGTATATTTT. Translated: CASSTSGVIGVYF. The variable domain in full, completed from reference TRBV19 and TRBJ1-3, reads DGGITQSPKYLFRKEGQNVTLSCEQNLNHDAMYWYRQDPGQGLRLIYYSQIVNDFQKGDIAEGYSVSREKKESFPLTVTSAQKNPTAFYLCASSTSGVIGVYFGEGSWLTVV.

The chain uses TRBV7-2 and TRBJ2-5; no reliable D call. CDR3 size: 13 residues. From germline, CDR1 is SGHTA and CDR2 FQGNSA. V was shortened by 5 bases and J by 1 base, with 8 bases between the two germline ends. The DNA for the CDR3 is TGTGCCAGCAGCCCCGTAGTCCAAGAGACCCAGTACTTC. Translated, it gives CASSPVVQETQYF.

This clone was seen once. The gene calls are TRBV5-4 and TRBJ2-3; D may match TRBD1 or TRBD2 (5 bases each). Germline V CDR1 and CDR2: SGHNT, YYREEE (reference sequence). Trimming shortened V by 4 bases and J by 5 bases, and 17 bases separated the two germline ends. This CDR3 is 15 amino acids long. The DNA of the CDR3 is TGTGCCAGCAGCCTGGGTGGGGGTGGAAGAGATACGCAGTATTTT. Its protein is CASSLGGGGRDTQYF.

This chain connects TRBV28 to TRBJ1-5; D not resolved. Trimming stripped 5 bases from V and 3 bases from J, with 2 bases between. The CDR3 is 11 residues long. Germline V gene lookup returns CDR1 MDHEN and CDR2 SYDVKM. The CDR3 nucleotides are TGTGCCAGCAGTATCAATCAGCCCCAGCATTTT. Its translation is CASSINQPQHF.

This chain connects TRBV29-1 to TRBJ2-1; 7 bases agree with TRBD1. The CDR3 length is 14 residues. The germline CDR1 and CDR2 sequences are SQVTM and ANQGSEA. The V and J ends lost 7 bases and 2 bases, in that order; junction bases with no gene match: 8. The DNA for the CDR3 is TGCAGCGCCTTGACAGGGATCACCTACAATGAGCAGTTCTTC. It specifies CSALTGITYNEQFF.

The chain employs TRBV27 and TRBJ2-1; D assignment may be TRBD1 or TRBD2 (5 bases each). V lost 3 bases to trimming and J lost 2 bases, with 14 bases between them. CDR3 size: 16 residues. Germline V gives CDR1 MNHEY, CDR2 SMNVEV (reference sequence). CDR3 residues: CASSLSGWGTYNEQFF. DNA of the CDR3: TGTGCCAGCAGTTTGAGCGGCTGGGGCACCTACAATGAGCAGTTCTTC.

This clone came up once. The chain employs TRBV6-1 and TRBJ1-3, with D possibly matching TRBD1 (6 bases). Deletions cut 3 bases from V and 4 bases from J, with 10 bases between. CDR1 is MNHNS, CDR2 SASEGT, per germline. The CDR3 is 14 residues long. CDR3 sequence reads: CASSDRQVGNTIYF. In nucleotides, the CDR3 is TGTGCCAGCAGTGACCGACAGGTCGGAAACACCATATATTTT.

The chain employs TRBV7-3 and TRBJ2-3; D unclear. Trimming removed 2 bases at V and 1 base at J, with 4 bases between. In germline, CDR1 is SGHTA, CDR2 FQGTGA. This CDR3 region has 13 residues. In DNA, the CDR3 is TGTGCCAGCAGCTTATTACGCACAGATACGCAGTATTTT. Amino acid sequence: CASSLLRTDTQYF.

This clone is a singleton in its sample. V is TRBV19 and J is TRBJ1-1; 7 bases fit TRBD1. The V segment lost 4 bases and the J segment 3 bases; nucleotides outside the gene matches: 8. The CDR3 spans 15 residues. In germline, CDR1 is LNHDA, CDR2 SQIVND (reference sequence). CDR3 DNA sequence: TGTGCCAGTAGTAGAGTTGGGACAGCTCACACTGAAGCTTTCTTT. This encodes CASSRVGTAHTEAFF.

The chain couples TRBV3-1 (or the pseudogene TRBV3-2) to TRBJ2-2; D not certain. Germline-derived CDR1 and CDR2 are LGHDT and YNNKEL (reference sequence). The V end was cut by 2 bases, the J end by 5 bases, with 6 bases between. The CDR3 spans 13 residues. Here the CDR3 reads CASSQLWTGELFF. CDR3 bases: TGTGCCAGCAGCCAACTCTGGACCGGGGAGCTGTTTTTT.

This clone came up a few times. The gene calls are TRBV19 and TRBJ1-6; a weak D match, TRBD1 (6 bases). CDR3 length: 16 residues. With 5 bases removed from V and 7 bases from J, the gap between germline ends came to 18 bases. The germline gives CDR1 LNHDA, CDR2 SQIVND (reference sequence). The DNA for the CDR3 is TGTGCCAGTAGTCCCCAAAGGGGGGCGAAAAATTCACCCCTCCACTTT. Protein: CASSPQRGAKNSPLHF.

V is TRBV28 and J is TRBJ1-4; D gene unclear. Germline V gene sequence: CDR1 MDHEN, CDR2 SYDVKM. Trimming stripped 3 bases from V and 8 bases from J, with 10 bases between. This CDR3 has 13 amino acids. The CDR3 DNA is TGTGCCAGCAGTTTCTCCCCGGGGGAAAAACTGTTTTTT. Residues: CASSFSPGEKLFF. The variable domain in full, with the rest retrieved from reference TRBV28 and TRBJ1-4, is DVKVTQSSRYLVKRTGEKVFLECVQDMDHENMFWYRQDPGLGLRLIYFSYDVKMKEKGDIPEGYSVSREKKERFSLILESASTNQTSMYLCASSFSPGEKLFFGSGTQLSVL.

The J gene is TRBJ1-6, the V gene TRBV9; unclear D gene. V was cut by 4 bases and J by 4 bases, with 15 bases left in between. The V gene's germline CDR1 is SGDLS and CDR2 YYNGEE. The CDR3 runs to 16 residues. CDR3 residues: CASSPGPQVYNSPLHF. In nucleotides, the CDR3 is TGTGCCAGCAGCCCAGGCCCCCAGGTTTATAATTCACCCCTCCACTTT.